This is a list of T cell receptor beta chains from one sample in a study of cytomegalovirus exposure and HLA in healthy donors. The repertoire was sequenced with immunoSEQ multiplex PCR; TCRdb's copy has only in-frame clones and lacks some. Here the sample spans a few hundred thousand clones, about four fifths being singletons. Sequenced material: PBMCs. All receptors derive from a man aged 25 to 45 in good health and CMV-seronegative. CDR3s include the opening cysteine and the closing phenylalanine or tryptophan. D genes are given only for firm matches. Expanded clones are given a class, and other clones once, few, many or no size at all.

13,TRBJ2-7,-,-,TRBV7-3,TGTGCCAGCAGCTCAAACCCAGACTACGAGCAGTACTTC,CASSSNPDYEQYF
14,TRBJ2-1,-,-,TRBV7-2,TGTGCCAGCAGCTCATCCGGGCTTCGAGGGGAGCAGTTCTTC,CASSSSGLRGEQFF
14,TRBJ1-6,TRBD1,-,TRBV5-1,TGCGCCAGCAGCTTTGGACAGGGGAATTCACCCCTCCACTTT,CASSFGQGNSPLHF
14,TRBJ2-6,-,-,TRBV4-1,TGCGCCAGCAGCCCTGTCTCAGGTTCAGCCGTCCTGACTTTC,CASSPVSGSAVLTF
17,TRBJ2-4,TRBD2,few,TRBV7-6,TGTGCCAGCAGCTTGGGACTAGCGGGGGGTCCCAAAAACATTCAGTACTTC,CASSLGLAGGPKNIQYF
16,TRBJ2-7,TRBD2,-,TRBV27,TGTGCCAGCAGCTTGGACGCCGGGACTAGAACGCACGAGCAGTACTTC,CASSLDAGTRTHEQYF
15,TRBJ2-7,-,once,TRBV5-1,TGCGCCAGCAGCTTGGCGACCCAGGGGACCTACGAGCAGTACTTC,CASSLATQGTYEQYF
18,TRBJ2-7,-,-,TRBV29-1,TGCAGCGTTGAAGACTCTAGAGGGCCGACCAGGACTCCCTACGAGCAGTACTTC,CSVEDSRGPTRTPYEQYF
13,TRBJ1-6,-,-,TRBV5-1,TGCGCCAGCAGCTTAGGGGCAGAGGTACCCCTCCACTTT,CASSLGAEVPLHF
13,TRBJ1-6,-,-,TRBV5-4,TGTGCCAGCAGCGCCCTTACTTATTCACCCCTCCACTTT,CASSALTYSPLHF
15,TRBJ2-1,TRBD2,-,TRBV7-7,TGTGCTAGCAGCTTAACAGCGGGGGGGCCTTCCGAACAGTTCTTC,CASSLTAGGPSEQFF
13,TRBJ1-5,-,-,TRBV6-5,TGTGCCAGCAGTTTTGACAGGCTTCAGCCCCAGCATTTT,CASSFDRLQPQHF
19,TRBJ2-7,TRBD2,once,TRBV11-2,TGTGCCAGCAGCTTAGATGGCGGACTAGCGGGGGGGCCCTCCTACGAGCAGTACTTC,CASSLDGGLAGGPSYEQYF
15,TRBJ2-7,TRBD1,-,TRBV2,TGTGCCAGCACCCACGGGACAGGGGGCCGCTACGAGCAGTACTTC,CASTHGTGGRYEQYF
19,TRBJ1-3,TRBD1,-,TRBV7-2,TGTGCCAGCAGCACCCCGACAGGGGTATTCAACTTCTCTGGAAACACCATATATTTT,CASSTPTGVFNFSGNTIYF
12,TRBJ2-2,-,-,TRBV6-1,TGTGCCAGCGGAGGGAACACCGGGGAGCTGTTTTTT,CASGGNTGELFF
15,TRBJ2-6,-,-,TRBV5-1,TGCGCCAGCAGCTCCTCTCCATCTGGGGCCAGCGTCCTGACTTTC,CASSSSPSGASVLTF
14,TRBJ2-7,-,-,TRBV13,TGTGCCAGCAGCTCCTCCACAGGGCTCTACGAGCAGTACTTC,CASSSSTGLYEQYF
15,TRBJ1-2,-,-,TRBV6-6,TGTGCCAGCAGTTATTTGTTAAGCGGGGAGGGAGGCTACACCTTC,CASSYLLSGEGGYTF
14,TRBJ2-6,TRBD1,-,TRBV7-6,TGTGCCAGCAGCTCCAGGACAGGGAGAAGCGTCCTGACTTTC,CASSSRTGRSVLTF
12,TRBJ1-3,TRBD1,-,TRBV28,TGTGCCAGCAGTTGGACAGGAGACACCATATATTTT,CASSWTGDTIYF
14,TRBJ2-7,TRBD2,once,TRBV29-1,TGCAGCGCCGCTCGTAGCGGGGCCGGTTACGAGCAGTACTTC,CSAARSGAGYEQYF
13,TRBJ2-7,-,-,TRBV15,TGTGCCACCAGCCCGGGGACTTCCTACGAGCAGTACTTC,CATSPGTSYEQYF
12,TRBJ2-7,-,-,TRBV13,TGTGCCAGCAGCTTAGGGGCGCGGGAGCAGTACTTC,CASSLGAREQYF
13,TRBJ2-5,-,-,TRBV7-6,TGTGCCAGCAGCTTTACTCCCCAAGAGACCCAGTACTTC,CASSFTPQETQYF
15,TRBJ1-4,TRBD1,once,TRBV6-6,TGTGCCAGCAAGGAGACAGGGGGGTTAGGTGAAAAACTGTTTTTT,CASKETGGLGEKLFF
13,TRBJ2-3,-,-,TRBV13,TGTGCCAGCAGCTTGCCCTACACAGATACGCAGTATTTT,CASSLPYTDTQYF
14,TRBJ2-7,TRBD1,-,TRBV28,TGTGCCACCTCGATCCGGGACAGGGTTTGGGAGCAGTACTTC,CATSIRDRVWEQYF
14,TRBJ1-1,TRBD1,-,TRBV6-5,TGTGCCAGCAGTCAGCTGGGACAGCCCTTAGAAGCTTTCTTT,CASSQLGQPLEAFF
14,TRBJ1-1,-,-,TRBV6-8,TGTGCCACCTCCACCCACAGGGATGTCACTGAAGCTTTCTTT,CATSTHRDVTEAFF
17,TRBJ1-2,-,-,TRBV9,TGTGCCAGCAGCCCCAGGGAGGTGATGACAGATAACTATGGCTACACCTTC,CASSPREVMTDNYGYTF
14,TRBJ2-7,-,-,TRBV2,TGTGCCAGCAGCACCAGAGTGTGGGGGGACGAGCAGTACTTC,CASSTRVWGDEQYF
16,TRBJ1-3,-,-,TRBV5-1,TGCGCCAGCAGCCCTGCGGGGGGAGACTCTGGAAACACCATATATTTT,CASSPAGGDSGNTIYF
17,TRBJ1-2,-,-,TRBV19,TGTGCCACTTACGGGGTCACCCGTGGAGATCTTAACTATGGCTACACCTTC,CATYGVTRGDLNYGYTF
19,TRBJ2-3,TRBD2,-,TRBV2,TGTGCCAGCAGACCGAGGGGACTAGCGGGACTACATAGCACAGATACGCAGTATTTT,CASRPRGLAGLHSTDTQYF
12,TRBJ1-2,-,-,TRBV29-1,TGCAGCGTTGCGGGGTCGTTGGGTGGCTACACCTTC,CSVAGSLGGYTF
12,TRBJ2-7,-,-,TRBV10-2,TGCGCCAGCAGTGAACTTTCTTACGAGCAGTACTTC,CASSELSYEQYF
14,TRBJ1-1,-,-,TRBV7-9,TGTGCCAGCGCAAAGGGTCGGGAGAACACTGAAGCTTTCTTT,CASAKGRENTEAFF
18,TRBJ2-7,TRBD2,-,TRBV15,TGTGCCACCAGCAGAGATTTGACGGGACTAGCGGGGGGGGGCGAGCAGTACTTC,CATSRDLTGLAGGGEQYF
15,TRBJ2-7,-,-,TRBV21-1,TGTGCCAGCAGCAGACTAGCGGCTACCCTCTACGAGCAGTACTTC,CASSRLAATLYEQYF
12,TRBJ2-7,-,-,TRBV5-5,TGTGCCAGCAGCTTATCGAGCCCCGAGCAGTACTTC,CASSLSSPEQYF
17,TRBJ2-5,TRBD2,-,TRBV5-1,TGCGCCAGCAGCTTGGCCGGGAACGGGGGGGCGCAAGAGACCCAGTACTTC,CASSLAGNGGAQETQYF
16,TRBJ1-1,TRBD1,-,TRBV11-2,TGTGCCAGCAGCTTCGGGACAGGGTACCAGAACACTGAAGCTTTCTTT,CASSFGTGYQNTEAFF
16,TRBJ1-3,TRBD1,-,TRBV6-6,TGTGCCAGCAGCCAGGGACAGGGGGCTTCTGGAAACACCATATATTTT,CASSQGQGASGNTIYF
15,TRBJ2-2,-,-,TRBV28,TGTGCCAGCAGTCCACCCGGGGAGAGGACCGGGGAGCTGTTTTTT,CASSPPGERTGELFF
12,TRBJ1-2,-,-,TRBV6-5,TGTGCCAGCAGTTACCAGGGGCATGGCTACACCTTC,CASSYQGHGYTF
13,TRBJ2-1,TRBD1,-,TRBV5-1,TGCGCCAGCACAGGGGGCGGGAACAATGAGCAGTTCTTC,CASTGGGNNEQFF
13,TRBJ1-2,-,-,TRBV5-1,TGCGCCAGCAGCTTGTGGGTAGACAGGGGCTACACCTTC,CASSLWVDRGYTF
18,TRBJ1-5,-,-,TRBV16,TGTGCCAGCAGCCAATCTTTTAGGAGGGTCCGAGGCAATCAGCCCCAGCATTTT,CASSQSFRRVRGNQPQHF
15,TRBJ2-5,-,-,TRBV7-7,TGTGCTAGCAGCTTCACCAATGACAGGTCACAGACCCAGTACTTC,CASSFTNDRSQTQYF
12,TRBJ1-4,-,-,TRBV6-1,TGTGCCAGCGGGCACTCTAATGAAAAACTGTTTTTT,CASGHSNEKLFF
16,TRBJ2-3,-,-,TRBV7-3,TGTGCCAGCACCTCTAGGTGGGTTCCTAGCACAGATACGCAGTATTTT,CASTSRWVPSTDTQYF
13,TRBJ1-2,-,-,TRBV6-5,TGTGCCAGCAGTGCCCGGGGAAGCTATGGCTACACCTTC,CASSARGSYGYTF